The sequence of this TCR beta chain was determined in a study of OX40 agonist ivuxolimab in advanced cancers. Across the study: Therapy given before enrollment (anti-PD-1, anti-PD-L1 or anti-CTLA-4) was allowed, and over 35% had some. General study findings and limits: The average count of expanded clones was higher among CD8+ T cells than among CD4+.

The CDR3 totals 13 residues. Per germline, CDR1 SGHTA and CDR2 FQGNSA. Trimming left V 5 bases short and J 7 bases short, with 14 bases between. On this clone: Its specificity is not known.

Clones were sequenced by immunoSEQ multiplex PCR, and TCRdb holds only the in-frame ones, with some missing. The repertoire holds approximately 61,000 clones, about 85% seen once, with approximately 1.3% in the top ten. The receptor comes from an adult with an advanced solid tumor such as melanoma, head and neck, liver or kidney cancer. The sample in question was CD4+ or CD8+ T cells sorted from blood, obtained in a trial of the OX40 agonist ivuxolimab. The chain carries TRBV7-2 and TRBJ1-2; D ambiguous. This CDR3 is CASSINTFFGYTF. As DNA, the CDR3 is TGTGCCAGCAGCATAAACACCTTCTTTGGCTACACCTTC.